Given below is one T cell receptor beta chain in context. This sample is part of a study of blood T cell repertoires in COVID-19. Study at large: Samples representing acute and convalescent COVID-19 were sourced from the United States, Italy and Spain.

The V and J ends lost 8 bases and 2 bases respectively, with 10 bases between them. Germline values: CDR1 SQVTM, CDR2 ANQGSEA. The CDR3 runs 12 residues. Seattle cases were enrolled at active infection and followed longitudinally. The data were produced by immunoSEQ multiplex PCR, yet TCRdb's version contains in-frame clones alone and is incomplete. The table includes around 93,000 clones, 90% detected once. The sequence derives from a man younger than 35 with COVID-19, enrolled during active disease. The chain uses TRBV29-1 and TRBJ2-1; D may be TRBD2 (6 bases). The sample consisted of peripheral blood. The DNA for the CDR3 is TGCAGCATTAGGAGGGCCTACAATGAGCAGTTCTTC. Translating gives CSIRRAYNEQFF.